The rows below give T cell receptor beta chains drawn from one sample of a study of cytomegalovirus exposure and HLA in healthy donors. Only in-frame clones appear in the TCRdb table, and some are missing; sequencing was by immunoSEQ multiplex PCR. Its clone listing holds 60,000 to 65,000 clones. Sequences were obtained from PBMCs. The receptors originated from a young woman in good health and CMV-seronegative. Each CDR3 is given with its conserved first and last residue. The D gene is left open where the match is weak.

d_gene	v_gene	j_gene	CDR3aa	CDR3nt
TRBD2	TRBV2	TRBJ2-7	CASRYSGGDYEQYF	TGTGCCAGCAGGTATAGCGGGGGAGACTACGAGCAGTACTTC
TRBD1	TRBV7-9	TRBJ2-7	CASRSPTGNLYEQYF	TGTGCCAGCAGATCCCCGACAGGGAATCTCTACGAGCAGTACTTC
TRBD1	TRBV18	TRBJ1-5	CASSPQQDRGNQPQHF	TGTGCCAGCTCACCACAACAGGACAGGGGCAATCAGCCCCAGCATTTT
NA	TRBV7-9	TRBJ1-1	CASSLQGNTEAFF	TGTGCCAGCAGCTTGCAGGGAAACACTGAAGCTTTCTTT
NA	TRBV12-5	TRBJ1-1	CASGLGGGSGTEAFF	TGTGCTAGTGGTTTGGGAGGGGGTTCGGGCACTGAAGCTTTCTTT
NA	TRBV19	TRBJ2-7	CASSIGRDFMGEQYF	TGTGCCAGTAGTATCGGAAGGGACTTTATGGGGGAGCAGTACTTC
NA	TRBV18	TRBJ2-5	CASSPPGLRRGETQYF	TGTGCCAGCTCACCACCGGGACTCCGGCGGGGAGAGACCCAGTACTTC
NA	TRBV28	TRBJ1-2	CASSENGQHLWGYTF	TGTGCCAGCAGTGAAAACGGACAGCATCTATGGGGCTACACCTTC
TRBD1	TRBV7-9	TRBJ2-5	CASSSSDREETQYF	TGTGCCAGCAGCTCATCGGACAGGGAGGAGACCCAGTACTTC
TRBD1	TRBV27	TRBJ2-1	CASSLDREVNEQFF	TGTGCCAGCAGTTTGGACAGGGAGGTCAATGAGCAGTTCTTC
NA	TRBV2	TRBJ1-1	CASNGHQTMNTEAFF	TGTGCCAGCAACGGACATCAAACCATGAACACTGAAGCTTTCTTT
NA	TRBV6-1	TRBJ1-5	CASSSPGDRNQPQHF	TGTGCCAGCAGTAGTCCGGGAGACAGAAATCAGCCCCAGCATTTT
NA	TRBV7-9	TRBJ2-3	CASSITSTDTQYF	TGTGCCAGCAGCATTACAAGCACAGATACGCAGTATTTT
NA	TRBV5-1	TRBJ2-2	CASSLDPGYTGELFF	TGCGCCAGCAGCTTGGACCCAGGATACACCGGGGAGCTGTTTTTT
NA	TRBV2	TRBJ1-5	CASSERGSNQPQHF	TGTGCCAGCAGTGAAAGGGGAAGCAATCAGCCCCAGCATTTT
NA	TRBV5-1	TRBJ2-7	CASSSWTAFHEQYF	TGCGCCAGCAGCTCCTGGACTGCATTCCACGAGCAGTACTTC
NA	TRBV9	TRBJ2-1	CASSGRSGSYNEQFF	TGTGCCAGCAGCGGACGGAGCGGTTCTTACAATGAGCAGTTCTTC
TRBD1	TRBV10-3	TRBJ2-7	CAITGQGTHEQYF	TGTGCCATCACCGGACAGGGTACCCACGAGCAGTACTTC
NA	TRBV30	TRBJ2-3	CALTRLTDTQYF	TGTGCCTTAACCCGACTGACAGATACGCAGTATTTT
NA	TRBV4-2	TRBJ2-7	CASSQGVALSAYEQYF	TGTGCCAGCAGCCAAGGGGTTGCGCTGAGCGCCTACGAGCAGTACTTC
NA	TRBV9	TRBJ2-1	CASSVDGGASSYNEQFF	TGTGCCAGCAGCGTAGACGGCGGGGCCAGCTCCTACAATGAGCAGTTCTTC
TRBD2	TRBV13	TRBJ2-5	CASSPGLAGGPAPETQYF	TGTGCCAGCAGCCCGGGACTAGCGGGGGGGCCCGCACCAGAGACCCAGTACTTC
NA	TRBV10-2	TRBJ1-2	CASSEEGNYGYTF	TGCGCCAGCAGTGAGGAGGGTAACTATGGCTACACCTTC
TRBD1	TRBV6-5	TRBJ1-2	CASSYGQGFGGYTF	TGTGCCAGCAGTTACGGACAGGGCTTCGGGGGCTACACCTTC
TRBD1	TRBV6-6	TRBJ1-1	CASRESQGVTEAFF	TGTGCCAGCAGGGAATCACAGGGGGTCACTGAAGCTTTCTTT
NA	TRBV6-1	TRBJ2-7	CASSQYEQYF	TGTGCCAGCTCACAGTACGAGCAGTACTTC
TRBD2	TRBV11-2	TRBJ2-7	CASSLVFGRPRSYEQYF	TGTGCCAGCAGCTTAGTTTTCGGGAGGCCCCGCTCCTACGAGCAGTACTTC
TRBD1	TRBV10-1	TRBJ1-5	CASPRFLDRGRSNQPQHF	TGCGCCAGCCCAAGATTTCTAGACAGGGGTCGGAGCAATCAGCCCCAGCATTTT
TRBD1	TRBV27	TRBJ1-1	CASSLVMGGTEDEAFF	TGTGCCAGCAGTTTAGTAATGGGCGGGACAGAAGATGAAGCTTTCTTT
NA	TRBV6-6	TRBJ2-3	CASTPLSTDTQYF	TGTGCCAGCACCCCCCTAAGCACAGATACGCAGTATTTT
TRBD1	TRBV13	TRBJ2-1	CASSSPSGGNEQFF	TGTGCCAGCAGCTCACCCTCAGGGGGCAATGAGCAGTTCTTC
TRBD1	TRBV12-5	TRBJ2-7	CASGPPGQGVGYEQYF	TGTGCTAGTGGTCCCCCAGGGCAGGGGGTGGGGTACGAGCAGTACTTC
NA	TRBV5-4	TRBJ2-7	CASSLGLEYEQYF	TGTGCCAGCAGCTTGGGACTAGAATACGAGCAGTACTTC
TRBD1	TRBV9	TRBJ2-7	CASSVGTASSYEQYF	TGTGCCAGCAGCGTTGGGACAGCTAGCTCCTACGAGCAGTACTTC
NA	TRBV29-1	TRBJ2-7	CSVLLVAEQYF	TGCAGCGTCTTACTAGTAGCCGAGCAGTACTTC
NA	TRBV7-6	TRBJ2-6	CASSLATPGLLSGANVLTF	TGTGCCAGCAGCTTAGCCACCCCGGGACTCCTCTCTGGGGCCAACGTCCTGACTTTC
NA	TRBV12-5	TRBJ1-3	CASSQGSFSGNTIYF	TGTGCTAGTTCCCAGGGGAGCTTCTCTGGAAACACCATATATTTT
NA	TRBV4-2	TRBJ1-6	CASRPLGDSPLHF	TGTGCCAGCAGACCCTTAGGGGATTCACCCCTCCACTTT
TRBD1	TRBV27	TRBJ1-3	CASRLTGGAGNTIYF	TGTGCCAGCAGACTAACAGGGGGGGCTGGAAACACCATATATTTT
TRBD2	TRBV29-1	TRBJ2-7	CSVGPSGSTGEQYF	TGCAGCGTTGGGCCTAGCGGGAGTACGGGGGAGCAGTACTTC
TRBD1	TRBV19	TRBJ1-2	CASRSLDRADGYTF	TGTGCCAGTAGATCACTCGACAGGGCGGATGGCTACACCTTC
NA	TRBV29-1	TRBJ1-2	CSVGSGTNYGYTF	TGCAGCGTGGGGTCCGGGACTAACTATGGCTACACCTTC
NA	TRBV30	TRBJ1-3	CAWADILQGVRGNTIYF	TGTGCCTGGGCGGACATTCTACAGGGAGTGAGGGGAAACACCATATATTTT
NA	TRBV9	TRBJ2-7	CASSVGGLAGEQYF	TGTGCCAGCAGCGTAGGAGGGCTAGCAGGCGAGCAGTACTTC
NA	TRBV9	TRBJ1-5	CASSSSGLSGQPQHF	TGTGCCAGCAGCTCATCAGGGCTATCGGGTCAGCCCCAGCATTTT
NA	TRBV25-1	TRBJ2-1	CASSDEDSHNEQFF	TGTGCCAGCAGTGATGAGGACAGCCACAATGAGCAGTTCTTC
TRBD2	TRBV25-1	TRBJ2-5	CASGYSGDPGTQYF	TGTGCCAGCGGCTATAGCGGGGACCCAGGGACCCAGTACTTC
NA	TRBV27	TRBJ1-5	CASSEGGIFNQPQHF	TGTGCCAGCAGTGAGGGGGGGATCTTCAATCAGCCCCAGCATTTT
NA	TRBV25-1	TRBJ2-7	CASSEAGISYEQYF	TGTGCCAGCAGTGAGGCGGGGATCTCCTACGAGCAGTACTTC
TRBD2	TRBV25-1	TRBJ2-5	CASSLPGLAGVQETQYF	TGTGCCAGCAGCCTACCGGGACTAGCGGGAGTTCAAGAGACCCAGTACTTC
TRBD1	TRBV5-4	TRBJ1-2	CASSGDRGGYTF	TGTGCCAGCTCCGGGGACAGGGGCGGCTACACCTTC
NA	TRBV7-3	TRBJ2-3	CASSEGASTDTQYF	TGTGCCAGCAGCGAGGGAGCGTCCACAGATACGCAGTATTTT